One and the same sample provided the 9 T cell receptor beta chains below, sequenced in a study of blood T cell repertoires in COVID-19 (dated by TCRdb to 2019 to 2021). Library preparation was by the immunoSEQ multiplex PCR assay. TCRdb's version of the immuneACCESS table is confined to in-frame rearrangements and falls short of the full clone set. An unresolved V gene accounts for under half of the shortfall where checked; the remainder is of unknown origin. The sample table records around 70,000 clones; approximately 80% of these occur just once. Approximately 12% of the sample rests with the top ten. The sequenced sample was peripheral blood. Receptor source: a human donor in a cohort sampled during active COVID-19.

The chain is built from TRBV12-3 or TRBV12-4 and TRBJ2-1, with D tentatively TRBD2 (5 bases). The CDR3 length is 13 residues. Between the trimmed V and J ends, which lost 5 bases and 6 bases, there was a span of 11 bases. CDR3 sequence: CASSNLASNEQFF. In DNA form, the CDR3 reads TGTGCCAGCAGTAACCTAGCCTCCAATGAGCAGTTCTTC.

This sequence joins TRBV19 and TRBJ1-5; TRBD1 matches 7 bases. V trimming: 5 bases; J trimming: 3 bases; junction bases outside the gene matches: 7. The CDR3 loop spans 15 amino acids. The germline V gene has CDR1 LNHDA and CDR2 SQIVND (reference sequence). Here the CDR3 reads CASSAGQATNQPQHF. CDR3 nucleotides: TGTGCCAGTAGTGCCGGACAGGCGACCAATCAGCCCCAGCATTTT.

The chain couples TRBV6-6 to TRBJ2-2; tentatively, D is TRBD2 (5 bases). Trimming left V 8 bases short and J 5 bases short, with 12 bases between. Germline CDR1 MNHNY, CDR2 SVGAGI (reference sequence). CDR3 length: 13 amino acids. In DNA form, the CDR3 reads TGTGCCAGCTTCTTTTGGGAGACCGGGGAGCTGTTTTTT. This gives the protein CASFFWETGELFF.

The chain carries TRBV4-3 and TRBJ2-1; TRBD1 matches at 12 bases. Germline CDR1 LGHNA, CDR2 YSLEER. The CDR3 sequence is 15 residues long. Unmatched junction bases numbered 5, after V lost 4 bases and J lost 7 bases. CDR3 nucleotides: TGCGCCAGCAGCCGGGGGACAGGGGGCTGGAATGAGCAGTTCTTC. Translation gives CASSRGTGGWNEQFF.

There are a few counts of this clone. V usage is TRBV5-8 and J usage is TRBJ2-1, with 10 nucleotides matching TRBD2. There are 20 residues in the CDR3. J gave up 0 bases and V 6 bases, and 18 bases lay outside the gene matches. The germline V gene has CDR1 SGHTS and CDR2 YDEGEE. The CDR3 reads CASIPPPGLAGVHSYNEQFF. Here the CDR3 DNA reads TGTGCCAGCATACCTCCCCCCGGGCTAGCGGGGGTTCACTCCTACAATGAGCAGTTCTTC. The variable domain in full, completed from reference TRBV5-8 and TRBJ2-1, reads EAGVTQSPTHLIKTRGQQATLRCSPISGHTSVYWYQQALGLGLQFLLWYDEGEERNRGNFPPRFSGRQFPNYSSELNVNALELEDSALYLCASIPPPGLAGVHSYNEQFFGPGTRLTVL.

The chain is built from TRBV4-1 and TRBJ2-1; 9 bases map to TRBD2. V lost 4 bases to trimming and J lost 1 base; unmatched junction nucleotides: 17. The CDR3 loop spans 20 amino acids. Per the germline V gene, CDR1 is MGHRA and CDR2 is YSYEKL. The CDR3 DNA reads TGCGCCAGCAGCCCGGGGCCCCGGGCGGGAGGGCCTGTGTCCTACAATGAGCAGTTCTTC. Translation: CASSPGPRAGGPVSYNEQFF.

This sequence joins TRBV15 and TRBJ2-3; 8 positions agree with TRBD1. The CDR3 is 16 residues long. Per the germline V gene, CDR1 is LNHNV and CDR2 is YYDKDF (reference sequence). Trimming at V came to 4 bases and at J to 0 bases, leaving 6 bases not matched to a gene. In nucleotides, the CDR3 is TGTGCCACCAGCAACGGACAGGGTTTGAGCACAGATACGCAGTATTTT. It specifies CATSNGQGLSTDTQYF.

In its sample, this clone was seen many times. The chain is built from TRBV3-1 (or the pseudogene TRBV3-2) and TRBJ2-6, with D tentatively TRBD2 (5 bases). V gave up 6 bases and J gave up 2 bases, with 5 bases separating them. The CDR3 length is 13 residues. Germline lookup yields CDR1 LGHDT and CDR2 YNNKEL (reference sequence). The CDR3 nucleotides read TGTGCCAGCAGGGGAGCTGGGGCCAACGTCCTGACTTTC. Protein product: CASRGAGANVLTF.

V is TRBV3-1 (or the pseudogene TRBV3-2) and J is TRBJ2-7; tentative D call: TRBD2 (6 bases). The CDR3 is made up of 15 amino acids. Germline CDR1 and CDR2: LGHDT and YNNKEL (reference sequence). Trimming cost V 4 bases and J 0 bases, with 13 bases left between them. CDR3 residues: CASSLGGTSSYEQYF. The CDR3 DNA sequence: TGTGCCAGCAGCCTCGGAGGGACTTCCTCCTACGAGCAGTACTTC.